A single sample is the source of the 29 T cell receptor beta chains below, sequenced in a study of T cells after yellow fever vaccination. TCRdb itself ran the 5' RACE reads through MiXCR, one entry per CDR3 protein. The table has about 130,000 distinct CDR3 sequences, 8.9% seen once. Sample: CD8+ T cells sorted from PBMCs, taken on the day of the yellow fever booster vaccination. All receptors derive from a man between 18 and 29 years old who received the YFV17D yellow fever vaccine.

This chain connects TRBV7-9 to TRBJ1-1; D call uncertain. The V and J ends lost 1 base and 7 bases respectively, with 7 bases between them. The CDR3 has 12 amino acids. Looked up from germline, CDR1 is SEHNR and CDR2 is FQNEAQ (reference sequence). The CDR3 DNA reads TGTGCCAGCAGCTTAGAGCAGATTGAAGCTTTCTTT. This codes for CASSLEQIEAFF.

This clonotype was counted only a few times. The J gene is TRBJ2-1, the V gene TRBV4-1; D is uncertain. This CDR3 spans 14 amino acids. V dropped 4 bases and J dropped 16 bases, with 23 bases sitting between them. Germline V CDR1 and CDR2: MGHRA, YSYEKL. The CDR3 DNA reads as TGCGCCAGCAGCCCCCGCCAATCAGCGCCCCCGTACTTCTTC. Translating gives CASSPRQSAPPYFF.

V gene TRBV4-3 combines with J gene TRBJ1-3; the D is unclear. The length of the CDR3 is 16 residues. Trimming removed 4 bases from V and 2 bases from J, with 15 bases in between. Germline assignment: CDR1 LGHNA and CDR2 YSLEER. For the CDR3, the DNA is TGCGCCAGCAGCCCCGGAGATAATTCGCCTGGAAACACCATATATTTT. Its protein is CASSPGDNSPGNTIYF.

This clonotype was recorded many times. This chain connects TRBV12-5 to TRBJ2-7; 8 bases fit TRBD1. The V and J ends lost 4 bases and 4 bases, in that order; junction bases with no gene match: 6. The CDR3 contains 14 residues. Germline V gives CDR1 LGHNT, CDR2 FRNRAP. CDR3 residues: CASGSSGQAYEQYF. In DNA form, the CDR3 reads TGTGCTAGTGGTTCATCGGGACAGGCTTACGAGCAGTACTTC.

This chain joins TRBV25-1 and TRBJ2-5; D ambiguous. Germline V gene data show CDR1 as MGHDK and CDR2 as SYGVNS. The V end lost 7 bases, the J end lost 0 bases, and 6 bases lay between the germline ends. The CDR3 length is 12 residues. The CDR3 region has the DNA TGTGCCAGCATCGGTTACCAAGAGACCCAGTACTTC. Translation: CASIGYQETQYF.

This clonotype was seen only a few times. The chain couples TRBV7-9 to TRBJ2-5; D ambiguous. Deletions cut 5 bases from V and 1 base from J, with 17 bases between. This CDR3 contains 16 residues. Germline loops: CDR1 SEHNR, CDR2 FQNEAQ (reference sequence). CDR3 protein: CASSLPPHSFQETQYF. CDR3 DNA: TGTGCCAGCAGCCTCCCTCCCCATAGTTTCCAAGAGACCCAGTACTTC.

The V gene is TRBV20-1, the J gene TRBJ2-4; D perhaps matches TRBD2 (6 bases). Trimming took off 5 bases at V and 0 bases at J, with 14 bases between the two ends. The CDR3 covers 15 residues. Per the germline V gene, CDR1 is DFQATT and CDR2 is SNEGSKA (reference sequence). CDR3 in DNA: TGCAGTGCTCCCCGGAGGGGAGTAGCCAAAAACATTCAGTACTTC. This sequence encodes CSAPRRGVAKNIQYF.

The V gene is TRBV6-1, the J gene TRBJ2-5; 10 positions match TRBD2. V dropped 1 base and J dropped 5; count of bases not matched to a gene: 10. Germline loops: CDR1 MNHNS, CDR2 SASEGT. The CDR3 is 17 amino acids. The CDR3 DNA is TGTGCCAGCAGTGAAGTGGAAGAGCGGGGGGGCAGGGAGACCCAGTACTTC. The encoded protein is CASSEVEERGGRETQYF.

The chain couples TRBV23-1 to TRBJ1-6; a weak D match, TRBD1 (5 bases). TRBV23-1 is treated as an ORF (open reading frame) with a function not yet certain. The ends were cut back, 11 bases at V and 4 bases at J, with 15 bases in the middle. This CDR3 is 14 amino acids long. The CDR3 spells CAHIRDVYNSPLHF. The CDR3 DNA reads as TGCGCCCACATACGGGACGTTTATAATTCACCCCTCCACTTT.

This clonotype was seen a few times. V is TRBV5-1 and J is TRBJ2-5, with D maybe TRBD1 (6 bases). Germline V CDR1 and CDR2: SGHRS, YFSETQ. Deletions cut 3 bases from V and 1 base from J, with 10 bases between. The CDR3 extends over 14 amino acids. For the CDR3, the DNA is TGCGCCAGCAGCTCCTGGGGGCCCCAAGAGACCCAGTACTTC. Translated: CASSSWGPQETQYF.

This clonotype came up a few times. The CDR3 protein is CASSLDPHGQETQYF. CDR3 in DNA: TGTGCCAGCAGCTTAGATCCCCACGGCCAAGAGACCCAGTACTTC. The V gene is TRBV7-6, the J gene TRBJ2-5; D not resolved. V was clipped by 1 base and J by 1 base, with 10 bases between them. CDR3 size: 15 residues. CDR1 and CDR2 (germline): SGHVS, FNYEAQ.

This clonotype came up a few times. J is TRBJ1-3 and V is TRBV23-1, with D unresolved. TRBV23-1 is an ORF; its function is uncertain. Deletions cut 7 bases from V and 1 base from J, with 5 bases between. The CDR3 extends over 12 amino acids. The CDR3 DNA is TGCGCCAGCACCAAGTCTGGAAACACCATATATTTT. Translated: CASTKSGNTIYF.

This clonotype turned up a few times. The rearrangement joins TRBV6-6 to TRBJ2-7; D gene uncertain. This CDR3 spans 13 amino acids. Germline CDR1 is MNHNY and CDR2 is SVGAGI (reference sequence). Trimming took off 2 bases at V and 4 bases at J, with 9 bases between the two ends. The CDR3 protein is CASSYAGEYEQYV. The CDR3, as DNA: TGTGCCAGCAGTTACGCCGGCGAATACGAGCAGTACGTC.

The rearrangement uses TRBV5-1 and TRBJ2-2; 7 nucleotides match TRBD1. This CDR3 is 15 amino acids long. Per the germline V gene, CDR1 is SGHRS and CDR2 is YFSETQ. V shed 4 bases, J shed 6 bases, and the junction held 9 bases outside the gene matches. CDR3 DNA sequence: TGCGCCAGCAGCCTCAGACAGGGTAGTGCCGGGGAGCTGTTTTTT. Protein product: CASSLRQGSAGELFF.

The chain uses TRBV7-9 and TRBJ1-2; 7 nucleotides match TRBD1. After removal of 5 bases from V and 8 bases from J, the junction contained 8 bases not matched to a gene. The length of the CDR3 is 13 residues. Looked up from germline, CDR1 is SEHNR and CDR2 is FQNEAQ (reference sequence). The CDR3 loop is CASSVTGTGGYTF. The DNA of the CDR3 is TGTGCCAGCAGCGTGACAGGGACGGGAGGCTACACCTTC.

This clonotype was counted a few times. The chain has TRBV4-1 and TRBJ2-6; D remains ambiguous. The CDR3 sequence is 15 residues long. The V gene lost 1 base and the J gene lost 0 bases, with 4 bases spanning the gap. CDR1 is MGHRA, CDR2 YSYEKL, per germline. The CDR3 region has the DNA TGCGCCAGCAGCCAAGCAGTCTCTGGGGCCAACGTCCTGACTTTC. Amino acids: CASSQAVSGANVLTF.

There are a few counts of this clonotype. The V call is TRBV6-5, the J call TRBJ2-1; 8 bases align to TRBD2. The V gene's germline CDR1 is MNHEY and CDR2 SVGAGI. The CDR3 is 16 residues long. With 0 bases clipped from V and 8 bases from J, the junction kept 9 bases outside the gene matches. The CDR3 DNA follows: TGTGCCAGCAGTTACTCGGCAGGGAGCGGGGGCGATGAGCAGTTCTTC. Its translation: CASSYSAGSGGDEQFF.

V usage is TRBV11-2 and J usage is TRBJ1-1; TRBD1 might be the D (5 bases). The germline V gene has CDR1 SGHAT and CDR2 FQNNGV. Trimming shortened V by 3 bases and J by 0 bases, and 11 bases separated the two germline ends. The CDR3 totals 15 residues. CDR3 coding DNA: TGTGCCAGCAGCTTTCGGCAGGGATTGAACACTGAAGCTTTCTTT. This translates into CASSFRQGLNTEAFF.

The chain carries TRBV6-5 and TRBJ2-2; 9 nucleotides align to TRBD2. This CDR3 has 16 residues. Germline-derived CDR1 and CDR2 are MNHEY and SVGAGI. V lost 0 bases to trimming and J lost 3 bases; unmatched junction nucleotides: 2. CDR3 sequence: CASSYSTSGYTGELFF. The DNA for the CDR3 is TGTGCCAGCAGTTACTCGACTAGCGGATACACCGGGGAGCTGTTTTTT.

The chain is built from TRBV7-9 and TRBJ2-3; D is tentatively TRBD1 or TRBD2 (5 bases each). CDR1 is SEHNR and CDR2 is FQNEAQ in the germline V gene (reference sequence). The CDR3 covers 16 residues. Trimming removed 2 bases from V and 2 bases from J, with 14 bases in between. The CDR3 region is CASSLFRDGFTDTQYF. The DNA of the CDR3 is TGTGCCAGCAGCTTATTCCGGGACGGATTCACAGATACGCAGTATTTT.

This clonotype was observed a few times. V and J are TRBV29-1 and TRBJ1-2; TRBD1 is a possible D gene (6 bases). The V end lost 4 bases, the J end lost 9 bases, and 15 bases lay between the germline ends. CDR3 length: 12 amino acids. Germline V CDR1 and CDR2: SQVTM, ANQGSEA. CDR3 sequence: CSVGLGGRRYTF. The CDR3 DNA reads TGCAGCGTTGGTCTGGGGGGCCGTCGCTACACCTTC.

This rearrangement joins TRBV6-5 to TRBJ2-1; the D gene is possibly TRBD1 (5 bases). The CDR3 sequence is 11 residues long. V was pared by 0 bases and J by 15 bases, with 9 bases between. The germline V gene has CDR1 MNHEY and CDR2 SVGAGI. Here the CDR3 reads CASSYSQGWFF. CDR3 nucleotides: TGTGCCAGCAGTTACTCCCAGGGTTGGTTCTTC.

This clonotype has only a few counts. This chain joins TRBV12-3 or TRBV12-4 and TRBJ1-6; D unresolved. V lost 3 bases to trimming and J lost 2 bases, with 17 bases between them. The CDR3 extends over 18 amino acids. DNA for the CDR3: TGTGCCAGCAGTTTTGCCCGCGTTGGACGTCCCTATAATTCACCCCTCCACTTT. Translating gives CASSFARVGRPYNSPLHF.

In this sample, this clonotype turned up a few times. The rearrangement links TRBV5-4 to TRBJ1-1; the match to TRBD1 covers 7 bases. The germline V gene encodes CDR1 SGHNT and CDR2 YYREEE (reference sequence). Trimming cost V 6 bases and J 5 bases; bases outside gene matches: 13. The CDR3 length is 15 residues. The chain's CDR3 is CASTLGAPGGTEAFF. In nucleotides, the CDR3 is TGTGCCAGCACCTTAGGCGCCCCAGGGGGGACTGAAGCTTTCTTT.

This clonotype has only a few counts. The chain couples TRBV30 to TRBJ1-1; no definite D call. The V end lost 2 bases, the J end lost 5 bases, and 12 bases lay between the germline ends. The CDR3 covers 13 residues. CDR1 and CDR2 from the germline V gene are GTSNPN and SVGIG (reference sequence). Here the CDR3 reads CAWSLVGLTEAFF. The CDR3 DNA is TGTGCCTGGAGTCTGGTTGGGTTGACTGAAGCTTTCTTT.

Many counts were recorded for this clonotype. V and J are TRBV10-3 and TRBJ2-5; D unresolved. The CDR3 is made up of 14 amino acids. Trimming left V 1 base short and J 0 bases short, with 6 bases between. Germline assignment: CDR1 ENHRY and CDR2 SYGVKD. CDR3: CAISEYPDQETQYF. CDR3 sequence (DNA): TGTGCCATCAGTGAGTATCCTGACCAAGAGACCCAGTACTTC.

This chain uses TRBV11-2 with TRBJ1-4; D is perhaps TRBD1 (5 bases). The germline V and J ends were trimmed by 5 bases and 3 bases, with 13 bases remaining between them. The CDR3 spans 15 residues. CDR1 and CDR2 (germline): SGHAT, FQNNGV. The DNA for the CDR3 is TGTGCCAGCAGCCCGAGGGGACGGGCTAATGAAAAACTGTTTTTT. This gives the protein CASSPRGRANEKLFF.

This clonotype was seen repeatedly, ten times or more. The chain uses TRBV25-1 and TRBJ1-4; 9 bases map to TRBD1. Germline CDR1 and CDR2: MGHDK and SYGVNS. The CDR3 length is 14 residues. With V trimmed by 4 bases and J by 7 bases, 4 bases remained unmatched. The DNA of the CDR3 is TGTGCCAGCAGTGGGGACAGGGAGGTTGAAAAACTGTTTTTT. Translating gives CASSGDREVEKLFF.

Ten or more counts support this clonotype. This chain links TRBV7-2 with TRBJ1-2, with D possibly TRBD1 on 6 matching bases. CDR1 is SGHTA, CDR2 FQGNSA, per germline. The V gene lost 5 bases and the J gene lost 3 bases, with 16 bases spanning the gap. The CDR3 is 15 residues long. This chain's CDR3 is CASSHTTGTHYGYTF. CDR3 sequence (DNA): TGTGCCAGCAGCCACACCACAGGGACCCACTATGGCTACACCTTC.